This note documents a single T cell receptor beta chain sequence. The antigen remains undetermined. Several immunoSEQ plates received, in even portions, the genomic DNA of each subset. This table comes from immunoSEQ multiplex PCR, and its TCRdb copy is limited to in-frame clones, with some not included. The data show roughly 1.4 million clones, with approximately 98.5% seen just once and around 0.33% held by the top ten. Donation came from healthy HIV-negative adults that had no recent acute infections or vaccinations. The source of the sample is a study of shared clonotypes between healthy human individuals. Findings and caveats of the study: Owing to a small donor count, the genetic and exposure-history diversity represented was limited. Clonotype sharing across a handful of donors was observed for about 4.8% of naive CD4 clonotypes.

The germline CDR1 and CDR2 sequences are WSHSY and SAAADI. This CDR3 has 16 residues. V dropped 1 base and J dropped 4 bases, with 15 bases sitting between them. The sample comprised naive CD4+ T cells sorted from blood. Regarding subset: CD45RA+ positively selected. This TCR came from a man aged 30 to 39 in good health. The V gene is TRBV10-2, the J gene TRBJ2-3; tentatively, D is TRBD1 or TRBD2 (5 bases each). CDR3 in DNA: TGCGCCAGCAGTGAGTTTCTGAGCTTGGGGGCAGATACGCAGTATTTT. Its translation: CASSEFLSLGADTQYF.